This TCR beta chain was identified in a study of shared clonotypes between healthy human individuals. Turning to this clone: Antigen: not known.

The table came from immunoSEQ multiplex PCR; TCRdb's copy has only in-frame clones and leaves some out. The table records about 680,000 clones, approximately 90% of them present only once. Study results and caveats: Of the naive CD4 clonotypes, roughly 5% were shared across several donors. Shared clonotypes across all four donors exceeded non-shared ones in generation probability.

The naive CD8 fraction comprised CD45RO-negative cells positively selected for CCR7 and excluded terminally differentiated effector memory CD45RA+ cells. CDR3 length equals 19 residues. V lost 5 bases and J lost 2; bases outside the gene matches: 18. The V gene's germline CDR1 is MNHEY and CDR2 SMNVEV (reference sequence). The clonotype comes from a man aged 25-45 years in good health. The chain joins TRBV27 to TRBJ1-5; 7 nucleotides line up with TRBD1. The source material was naive CD8+ T cells sorted from blood. The CDR3 spells CASSPYASQGVAGNQPQHF. CDR3 nucleotides: TGTGCCAGCAGTCCATATGCCTCTCAGGGGGTGGCTGGCAATCAGCCCCAGCATTTT.